One T cell receptor beta chain is described in this entry. What this receptor recognizes is not known. Per-base qualities were not stored, and no clone one base away is much larger. The sample is drawn from a study of graft-versus-host responses after intestinal transplantation (dated by TCRdb to about 2021). Broadly, across the study: The transplants that recipients received were multivisceral, liver-intestinal, or isolated intestinal. Anti-thymocyte globulin induction was given to all recipients, followed by maintenance tacrolimus and steroids for two to three years. Alloreactive clones were identified by sequencing pre-transplant mixed lymphocyte reaction products and comparing these products with unstimulated pre-transplant donor and recipient T cells. A cohort of 20 to 25 intestinal transplant recipients, including one retransplant, was enrolled, and a few patients lacking pretransplant specimens were excluded. Bulk TCR-beta CDR3 sequencing was used to track graft-versus-host and host-versus-graft alloreactive T cell clones in the graft, circulation and bone marrow after intestinal transplantation. A peak of at least 4% donor T cells among recipient peripheral blood mononuclear cells was the definition used for donor T cell macrochimerism. Instead of going to the commercial service, samples from a few later patients were sequenced in-house on an Illumina MiSeq and processed with MiXCR.

Including the terminal cysteine and phenylalanine, the CDR3 comprises 15 residues. Of all the DNA, just the CDR3 is kept, 45 bases in frame from base 1. Sequences SGHRS (CDR1) and YFSETQ (CDR2) are obtained from the germline V gene. V lost 4 bases and J lost 3 bases, and the count of bases not matched to a germline gene is 5. The library was prepared using the immunoSEQ multiplex PCR assay. For most patients, genomic DNA was isolated with the Qiagen DNeasy Blood and Tissue Kit and shipped frozen to Adaptive Biotechnologies for TCR sequencing. For most patients, genomic DNA was subjected to high-throughput TCR-beta CDR3 sequencing by Adaptive Biotechnologies. The study's processing was this. Adaptive's ImmunoSEQ software was the source of the TCR sequencing data for 18 patients, while a few other patients were processed with MiXCR and VDJtools. To correct CD4 versus CD8 sorting errors, any sequence found in both subsets at a frequency ratio below 5:1 was removed. Because the origin of CDR3 nucleotide sequences shared between donor and recipient could not be assigned, those sequences were removed. At least 2-fold expansion over unstimulated cells and a minimum CFSE-low frequency of 0.002% (template counts) or 0.001% (read counts) were required for clones to be classified as alloreactive. Clones were considered mappable if detected in sequenced pre-transplant spleen, lymph node, or MLR CFSE-low populations of the donor or recipient. The cumulative frequency of alloreactive clones was calculated as a percentage of all sequences, weighted by copy number. Entries here come from immuneACCESS through TCRdb and include only in-frame sequences with V and J called. Some clones fail to appear in such tables; in the studies checked, an unresolved V gene covers under half of the shortfall, and the cause of the remainder is unknown. V and J calls and clone size are those listed in that table; D and trimming were worked out from the DNA. This sample is represented by 95,000 to 110,000 clones; approximately 94% of them were singletons. The top ten hold around 1% of the sample.

Paper-wide results and their limitations: GvH clones were found in recipient bone marrow, and some of the GvH clones appeared earlier in ileal mucosa or blood, which is consistent with an intestinal mucosal origin. The conclusions were limited by the relatively low number and heterogeneity of the intestinal transplant patients. In patients with donor T cell macrochimerism, the allografts had high GvH to HvG T cell clonal ratios. Early after transplant, peak levels of circulating GvH clones were associated with declines in HvG clones.

The intended sense of this specimen's time point label: cells obtained before transplantation from donor or recipient. CD3+CD4+ and CD3+CD8+ populations were FACS-sorted from unstimulated pre-transplant donor and recipient cells taken from spleen or lymph nodes. The clonotype comes from a human donor who received an intestinal transplant. The sample consisted of unstimulated CD8+ T cells sorted from spleen or lymph node cells, taken before intestinal transplant. This sequence uses TRBV5-1 and TRBJ1-2; 11 bases in the junction line up with TRBD1. The nucleotides read TGCGCCAGCAGCGCGGGACAGGGGGTCGACTATGGCTACACCTTC. The encoded protein is CASSAGQGVDYGYTF. The full variable domain, with segments outside the CDR3 supplied by the reference TRBV5-1 and TRBJ1-2 proteins, appears as KAGVTQTPRYLIKTRGQQVTLSCSPISGHRSVSWYQQTPGQGLQFLFEYFSETQRNKGNFPGRFSGRQFSNSRSEMNVSTLELGDSALYLCASSAGQGVDYGYTFGSGTRLTVV.